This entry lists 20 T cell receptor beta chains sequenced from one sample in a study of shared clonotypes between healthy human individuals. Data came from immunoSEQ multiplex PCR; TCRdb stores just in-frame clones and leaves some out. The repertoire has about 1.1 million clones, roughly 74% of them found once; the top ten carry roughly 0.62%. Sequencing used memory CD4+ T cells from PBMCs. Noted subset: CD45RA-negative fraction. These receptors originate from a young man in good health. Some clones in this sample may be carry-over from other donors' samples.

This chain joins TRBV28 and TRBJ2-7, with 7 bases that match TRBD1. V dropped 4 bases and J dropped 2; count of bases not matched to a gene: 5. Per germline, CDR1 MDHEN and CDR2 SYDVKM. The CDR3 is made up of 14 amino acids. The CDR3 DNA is TGTGCCAGCAGTTCGTCGGGACAGACCTACGAGCAGTACTTC. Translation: CASSSSGQTYEQYF. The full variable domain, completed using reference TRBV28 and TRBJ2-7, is DVKVTQSSRYLVKRTGEKVFLECVQDMDHENMFWYRQDPGLGLRLIYFSYDVKMKEKGDIPEGYSVSREKKERFSLILESASTNQTSMYLCASSSSGQTYEQYFGPGTRLTVT.

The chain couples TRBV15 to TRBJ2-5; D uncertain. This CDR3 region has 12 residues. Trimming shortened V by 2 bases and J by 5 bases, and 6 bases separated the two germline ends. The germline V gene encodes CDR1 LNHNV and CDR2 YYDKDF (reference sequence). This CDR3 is CATSRWSETQYF. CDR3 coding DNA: TGTGCCACCAGCAGATGGTCGGAGACCCAGTACTTC.

For the CDR3, the DNA is TGTGCCAGCAGCCCTGACAGGTTTTCAGATACGCAGTATTTT. This encodes CASSPDRFSDTQYF. V is TRBV5-4 and J is TRBJ2-3, with TRBD1 as a possible D gene (6 bases). The ends were cut back, 4 bases at V and 4 bases at J, with 13 bases in the middle. Looked up from germline, CDR1 is SGHNT and CDR2 is YYREEE (reference sequence). The CDR3 sequence is 14 residues long.

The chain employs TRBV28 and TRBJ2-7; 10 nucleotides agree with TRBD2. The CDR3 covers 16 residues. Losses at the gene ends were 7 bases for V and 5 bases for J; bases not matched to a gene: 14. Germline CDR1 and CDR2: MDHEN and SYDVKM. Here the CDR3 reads CASIAGGASYLNEQYF. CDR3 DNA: TGTGCCAGCATAGCGGGGGGCGCTTCTTATCTGAACGAGCAGTACTTC. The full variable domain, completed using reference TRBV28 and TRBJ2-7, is DVKVTQSSRYLVKRTGEKVFLECVQDMDHENMFWYRQDPGLGLRLIYFSYDVKMKEKGDIPEGYSVSREKKERFSLILESASTNQTSMYLCASIAGGASYLNEQYFGPGTRLTVT.

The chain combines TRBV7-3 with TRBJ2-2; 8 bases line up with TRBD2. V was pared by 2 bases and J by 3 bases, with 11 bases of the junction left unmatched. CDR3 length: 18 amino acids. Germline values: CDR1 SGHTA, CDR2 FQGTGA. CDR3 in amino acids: CASSLLPGLVGDTGELFF. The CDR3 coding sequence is TGTGCCAGCAGCTTATTACCGGGACTAGTCGGGGACACCGGGGAGCTGTTTTTT.

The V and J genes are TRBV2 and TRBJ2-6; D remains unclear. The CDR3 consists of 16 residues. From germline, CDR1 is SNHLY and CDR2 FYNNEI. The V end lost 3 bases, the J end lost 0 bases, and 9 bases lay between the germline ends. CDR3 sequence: CASSDTQSSGANVLTF. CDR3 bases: TGTGCCAGCAGTGACACTCAGAGCTCTGGGGCCAACGTCCTGACTTTC.

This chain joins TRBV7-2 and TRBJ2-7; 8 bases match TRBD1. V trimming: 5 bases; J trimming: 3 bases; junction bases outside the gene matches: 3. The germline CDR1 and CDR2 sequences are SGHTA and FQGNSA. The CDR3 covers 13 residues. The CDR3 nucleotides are TGTGCCAGCAGCAGGGGACAGGTCTACGAGCAGTACTTC. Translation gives CASSRGQVYEQYF.

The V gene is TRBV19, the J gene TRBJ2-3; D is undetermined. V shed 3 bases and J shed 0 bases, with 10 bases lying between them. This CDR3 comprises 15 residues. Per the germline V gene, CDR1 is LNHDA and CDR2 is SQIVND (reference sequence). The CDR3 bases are TGTGCCAGTAGTATGGGGTCGATAAGCACAGATACGCAGTATTTT. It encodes CASSMGSISTDTQYF.

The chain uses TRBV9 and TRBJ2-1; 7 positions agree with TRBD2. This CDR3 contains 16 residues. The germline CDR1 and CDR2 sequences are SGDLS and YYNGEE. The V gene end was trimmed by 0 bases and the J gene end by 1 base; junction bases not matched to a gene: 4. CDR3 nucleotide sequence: TGTGCCAGCAGCGTAGTGCAGCGGGGATCCTACAATGAGCAGTTCTTC. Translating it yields CASSVVQRGSYNEQFF.

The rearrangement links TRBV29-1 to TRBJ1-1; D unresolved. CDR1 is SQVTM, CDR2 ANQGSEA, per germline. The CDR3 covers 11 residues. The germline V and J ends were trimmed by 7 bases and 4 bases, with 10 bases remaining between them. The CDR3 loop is CSGSSGTEAFF. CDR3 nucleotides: TGCAGCGGTTCGAGTGGCACTGAAGCTTTCTTT.

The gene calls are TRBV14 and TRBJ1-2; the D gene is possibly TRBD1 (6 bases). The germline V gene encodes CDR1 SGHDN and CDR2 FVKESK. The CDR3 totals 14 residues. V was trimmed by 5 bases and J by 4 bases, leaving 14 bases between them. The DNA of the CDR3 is TGTGCCAGCAGCGGACAGCTAAGTACCTATGGCTACACCTTC. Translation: CASSGQLSTYGYTF.

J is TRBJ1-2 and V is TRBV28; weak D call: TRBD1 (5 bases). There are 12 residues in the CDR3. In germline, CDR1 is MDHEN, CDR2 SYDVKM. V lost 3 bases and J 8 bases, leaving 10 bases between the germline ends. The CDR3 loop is CASSFGTEGYTF. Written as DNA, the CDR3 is TGTGCCAGCAGTTTTGGGACGGAAGGCTACACCTTC.

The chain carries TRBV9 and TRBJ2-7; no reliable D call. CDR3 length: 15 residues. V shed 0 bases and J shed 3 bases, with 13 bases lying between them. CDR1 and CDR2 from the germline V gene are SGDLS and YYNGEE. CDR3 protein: CASSVGASNIYEQYF. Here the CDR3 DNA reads TGTGCCAGCAGCGTAGGGGCCAGCAACATCTACGAGCAGTACTTC.

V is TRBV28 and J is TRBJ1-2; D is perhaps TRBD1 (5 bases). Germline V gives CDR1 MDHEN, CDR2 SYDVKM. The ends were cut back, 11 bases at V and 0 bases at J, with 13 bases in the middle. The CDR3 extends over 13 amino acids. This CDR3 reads CAGRGRANYGYTF. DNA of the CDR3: TGTGCCGGGCGGGGCAGAGCTAACTATGGCTACACCTTC.

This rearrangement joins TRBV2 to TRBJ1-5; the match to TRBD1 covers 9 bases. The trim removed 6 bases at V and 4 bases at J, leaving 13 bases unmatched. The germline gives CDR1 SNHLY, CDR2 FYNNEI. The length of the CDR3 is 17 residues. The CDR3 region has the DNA TGTGCCAGCAGCAATGCGAACCGGGACAGGGTAAATCAGCCCCAGCATTTT. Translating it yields CASSNANRDRVNQPQHF. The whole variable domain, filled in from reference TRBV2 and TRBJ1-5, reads EPEVTQTPSHQVTQMGQEVILRCVPISNHLYFYWYRQILGQKVEFLVSFYNNEISEKSEIFDDQFSVERPDGSNFTLKIRSTKLEDSAMYFCASSNANRDRVNQPQHFGDGTRLSIL.

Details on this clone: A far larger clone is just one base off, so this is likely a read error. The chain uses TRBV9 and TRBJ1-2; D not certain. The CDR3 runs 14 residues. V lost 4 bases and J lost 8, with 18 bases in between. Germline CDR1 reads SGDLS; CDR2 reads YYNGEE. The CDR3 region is CASSLSPGGDGYTF. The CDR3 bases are TGTGCCAGCAGCTTAAGCCCGGGAGGCGACGGCTACACCTTC.

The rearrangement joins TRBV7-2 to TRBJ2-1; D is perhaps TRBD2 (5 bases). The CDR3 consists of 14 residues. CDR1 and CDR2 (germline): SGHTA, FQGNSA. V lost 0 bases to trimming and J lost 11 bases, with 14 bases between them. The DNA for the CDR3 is TGTGCCAGCAGCTTAGCTGGATCGTCCGGGAAGCAGTTCTTC. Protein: CASSLAGSSGKQFF.

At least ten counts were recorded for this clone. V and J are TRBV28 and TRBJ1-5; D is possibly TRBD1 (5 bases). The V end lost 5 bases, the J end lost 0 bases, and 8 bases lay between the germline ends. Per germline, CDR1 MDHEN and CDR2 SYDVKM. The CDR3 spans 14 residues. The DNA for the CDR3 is TGTGCCAGCAGTCGGACATATAGCAATCAGCCCCAGCATTTT. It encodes CASSRTYSNQPQHF.

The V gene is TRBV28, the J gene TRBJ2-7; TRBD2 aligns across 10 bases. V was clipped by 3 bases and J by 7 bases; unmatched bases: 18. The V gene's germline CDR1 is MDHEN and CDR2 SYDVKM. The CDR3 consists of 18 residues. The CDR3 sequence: CASSFGLADRRDRLEQYF. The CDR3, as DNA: TGTGCCAGCAGTTTCGGACTAGCGGACAGGAGGGACCGTTTGGAGCAGTACTTC.

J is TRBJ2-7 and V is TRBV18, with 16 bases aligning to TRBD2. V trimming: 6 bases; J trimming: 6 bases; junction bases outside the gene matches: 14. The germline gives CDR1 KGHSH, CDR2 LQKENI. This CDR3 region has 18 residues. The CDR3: CASSRLGLAGGPSVEQYF. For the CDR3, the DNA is TGTGCCAGCTCTCGCTTGGGACTAGCGGGAGGGCCCTCAGTCGAGCAGTACTTC. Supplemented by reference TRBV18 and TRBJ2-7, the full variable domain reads NAGVMQNPRHLVRRRGQEARLRCSPMKGHSHVYWYRQLPEEGLKFMVYLQKENIIDESGMPKERFSAEFPKEGPSILRIQQVVRGDSAAYFCASSRLGLAGGPSVEQYFGPGTRLTVT.